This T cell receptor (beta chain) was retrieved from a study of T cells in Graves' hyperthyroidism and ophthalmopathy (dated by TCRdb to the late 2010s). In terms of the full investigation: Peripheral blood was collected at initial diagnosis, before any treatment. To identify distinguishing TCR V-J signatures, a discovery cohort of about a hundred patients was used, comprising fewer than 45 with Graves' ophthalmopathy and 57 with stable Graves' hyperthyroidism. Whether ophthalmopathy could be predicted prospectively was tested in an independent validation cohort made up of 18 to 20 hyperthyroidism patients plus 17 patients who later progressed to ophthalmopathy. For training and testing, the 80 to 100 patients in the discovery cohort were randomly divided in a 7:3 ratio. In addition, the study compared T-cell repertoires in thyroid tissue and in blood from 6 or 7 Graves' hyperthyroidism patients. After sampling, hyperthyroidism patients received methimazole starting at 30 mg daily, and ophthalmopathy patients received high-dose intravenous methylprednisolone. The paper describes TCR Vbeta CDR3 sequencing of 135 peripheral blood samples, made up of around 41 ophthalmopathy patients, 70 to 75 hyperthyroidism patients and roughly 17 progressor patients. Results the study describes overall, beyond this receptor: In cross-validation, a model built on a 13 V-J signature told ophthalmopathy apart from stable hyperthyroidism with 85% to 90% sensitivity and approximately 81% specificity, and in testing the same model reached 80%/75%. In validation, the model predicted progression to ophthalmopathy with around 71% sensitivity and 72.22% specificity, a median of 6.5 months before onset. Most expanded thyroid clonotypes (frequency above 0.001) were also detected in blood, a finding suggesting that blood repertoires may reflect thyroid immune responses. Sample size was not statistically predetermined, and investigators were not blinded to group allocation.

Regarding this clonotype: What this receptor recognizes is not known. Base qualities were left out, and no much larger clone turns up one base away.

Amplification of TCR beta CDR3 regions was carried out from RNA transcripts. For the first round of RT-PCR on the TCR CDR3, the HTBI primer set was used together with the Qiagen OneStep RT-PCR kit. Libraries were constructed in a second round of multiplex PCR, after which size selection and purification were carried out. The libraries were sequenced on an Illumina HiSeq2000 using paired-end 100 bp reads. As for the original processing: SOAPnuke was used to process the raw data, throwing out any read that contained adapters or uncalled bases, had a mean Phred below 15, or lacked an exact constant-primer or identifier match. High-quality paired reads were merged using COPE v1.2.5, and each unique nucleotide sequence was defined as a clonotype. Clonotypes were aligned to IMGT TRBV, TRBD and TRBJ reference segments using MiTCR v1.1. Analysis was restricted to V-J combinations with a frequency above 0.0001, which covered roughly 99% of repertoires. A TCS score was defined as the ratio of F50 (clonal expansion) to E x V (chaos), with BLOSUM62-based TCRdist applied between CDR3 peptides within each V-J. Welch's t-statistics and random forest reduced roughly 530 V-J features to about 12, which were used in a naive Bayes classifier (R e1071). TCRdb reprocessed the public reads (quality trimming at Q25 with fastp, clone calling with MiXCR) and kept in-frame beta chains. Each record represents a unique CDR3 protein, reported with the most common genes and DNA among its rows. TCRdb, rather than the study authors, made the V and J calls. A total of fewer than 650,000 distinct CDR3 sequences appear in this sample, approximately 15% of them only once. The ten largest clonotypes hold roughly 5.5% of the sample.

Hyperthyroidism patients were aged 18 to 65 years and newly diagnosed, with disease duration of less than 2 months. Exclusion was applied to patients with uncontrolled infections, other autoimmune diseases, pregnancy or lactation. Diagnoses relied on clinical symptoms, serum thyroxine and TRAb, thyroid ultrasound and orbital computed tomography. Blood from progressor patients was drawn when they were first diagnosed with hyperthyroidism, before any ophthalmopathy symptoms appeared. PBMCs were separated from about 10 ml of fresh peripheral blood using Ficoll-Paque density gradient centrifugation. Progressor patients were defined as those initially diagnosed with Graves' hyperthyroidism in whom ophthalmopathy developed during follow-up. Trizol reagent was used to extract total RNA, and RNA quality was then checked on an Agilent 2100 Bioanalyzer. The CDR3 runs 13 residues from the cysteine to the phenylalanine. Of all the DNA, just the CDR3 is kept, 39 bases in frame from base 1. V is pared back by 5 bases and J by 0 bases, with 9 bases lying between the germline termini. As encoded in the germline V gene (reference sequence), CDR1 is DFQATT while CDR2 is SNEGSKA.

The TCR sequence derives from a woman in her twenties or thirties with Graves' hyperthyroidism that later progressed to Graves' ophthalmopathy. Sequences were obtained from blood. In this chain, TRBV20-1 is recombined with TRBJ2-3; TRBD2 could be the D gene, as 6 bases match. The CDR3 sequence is CSAQRVSTDTQYF. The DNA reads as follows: TGCAGTGCTCAGCGGGTTAGCACAGATACGCAGTATTTT.